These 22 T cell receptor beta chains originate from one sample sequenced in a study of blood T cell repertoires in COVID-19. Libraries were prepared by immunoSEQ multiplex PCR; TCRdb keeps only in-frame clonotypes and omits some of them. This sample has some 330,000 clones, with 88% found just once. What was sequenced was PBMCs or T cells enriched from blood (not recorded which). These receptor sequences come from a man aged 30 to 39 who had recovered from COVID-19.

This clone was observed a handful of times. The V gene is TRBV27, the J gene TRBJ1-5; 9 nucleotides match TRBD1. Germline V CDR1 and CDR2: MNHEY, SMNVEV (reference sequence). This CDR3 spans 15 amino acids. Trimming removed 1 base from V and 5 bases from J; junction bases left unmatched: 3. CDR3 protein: CASSLYRGQDQPQHF. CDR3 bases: TGTGCCAGCAGTTTATACAGGGGGCAAGATCAGCCCCAGCATTTT.

CDR3 sequence (DNA): TGCGCCAGCAGCCAAGACGGGACAGGGATCAAAAAACTGTTTTTT. Residues: CASSQDGTGIKKLFF. The chain is built from TRBV4-1 and TRBJ1-4; 9 bases line up with TRBD1. Per germline, CDR1 MGHRA and CDR2 YSYEKL. There are 15 residues in the CDR3. V was pared by 0 bases and J by 9 bases, with 5 bases of the junction left unmatched.

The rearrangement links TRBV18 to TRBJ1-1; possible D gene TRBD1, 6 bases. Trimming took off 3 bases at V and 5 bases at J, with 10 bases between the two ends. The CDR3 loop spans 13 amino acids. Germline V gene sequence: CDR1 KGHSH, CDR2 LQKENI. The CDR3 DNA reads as TGTGCCAGCTCACCCACAGGGTATACTGAAGCTTTCTTT. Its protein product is CASSPTGYTEAFF.

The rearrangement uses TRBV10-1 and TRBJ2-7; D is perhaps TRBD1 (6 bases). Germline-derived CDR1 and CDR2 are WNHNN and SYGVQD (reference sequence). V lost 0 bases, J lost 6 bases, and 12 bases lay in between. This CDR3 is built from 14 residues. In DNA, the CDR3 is TGCGCCAGCAGTGAGTCGACCAGGGGAAGCGAGCAGTACTTC. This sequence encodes CASSESTRGSEQYF.

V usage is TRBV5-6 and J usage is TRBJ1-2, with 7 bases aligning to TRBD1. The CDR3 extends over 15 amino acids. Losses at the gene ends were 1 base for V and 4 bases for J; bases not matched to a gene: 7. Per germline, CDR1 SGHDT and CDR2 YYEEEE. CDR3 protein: CASSLTGELPYGYTF. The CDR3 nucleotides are TGTGCCAGCAGCTTGACAGGGGAGCTCCCCTATGGCTACACCTTC.

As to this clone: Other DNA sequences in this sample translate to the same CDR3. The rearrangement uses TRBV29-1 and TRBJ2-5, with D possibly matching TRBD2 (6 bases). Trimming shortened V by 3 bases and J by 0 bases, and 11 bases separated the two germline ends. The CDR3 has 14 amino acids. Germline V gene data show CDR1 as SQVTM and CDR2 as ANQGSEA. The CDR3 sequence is CSVEGLDYQETQYF. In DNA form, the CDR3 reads TGCAGCGTTGAGGGACTGGATTACCAAGAGACCCAGTACTTC.

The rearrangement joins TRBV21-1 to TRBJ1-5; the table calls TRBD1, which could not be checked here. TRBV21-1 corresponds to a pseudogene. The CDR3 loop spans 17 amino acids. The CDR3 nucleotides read TGTGCCAGCAGCAAAAACCGGCAGGGGTCGTGGGGACAGCCCCAGCATTTT. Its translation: CASSKNRQGSWGQPQHF.

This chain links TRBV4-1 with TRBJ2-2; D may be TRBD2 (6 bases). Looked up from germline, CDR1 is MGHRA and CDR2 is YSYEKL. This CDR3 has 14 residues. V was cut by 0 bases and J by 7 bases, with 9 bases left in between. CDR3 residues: CASSQDTSHGELFF. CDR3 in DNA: TGCGCCAGCAGCCAAGATACTAGCCACGGGGAGCTGTTTTTT.

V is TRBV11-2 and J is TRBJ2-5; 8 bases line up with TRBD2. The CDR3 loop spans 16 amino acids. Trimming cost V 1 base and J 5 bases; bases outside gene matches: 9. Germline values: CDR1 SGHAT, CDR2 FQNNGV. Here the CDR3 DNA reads TGTGCCAGCAGCTTAGGCCCGGGGGGGCCTATGGAGACCCAGTACTTC. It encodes CASSLGPGGPMETQYF.

This CDR3 is CASNPSGTVNTEAFF. CDR3 nucleotide sequence: TGTGCCAGCAACCCATCCGGGACAGTTAACACTGAAGCTTTCTTT. This chain joins TRBV11-2 and TRBJ1-1; 7 bases match TRBD1. CDR3 length equals 15 residues. Germline loops: CDR1 SGHAT, CDR2 FQNNGV. J was trimmed by 2 bases and V by 7 bases; bases with no gene match: 10.

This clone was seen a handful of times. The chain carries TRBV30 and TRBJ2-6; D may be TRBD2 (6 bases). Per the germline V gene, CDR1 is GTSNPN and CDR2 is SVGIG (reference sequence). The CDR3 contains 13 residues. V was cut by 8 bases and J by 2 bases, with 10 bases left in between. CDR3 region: CAIGTAGANVLTF. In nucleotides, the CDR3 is TGTGCCATAGGGACTGCTGGGGCCAACGTCCTGACTTTC.

This CDR3 is CASSEVYSGANVLTF. CDR3 sequence (DNA): TGTGCCAGCAGTGAAGTTTACTCTGGGGCCAACGTCCTGACTTTC. V and J are TRBV6-1 and TRBJ2-6; unclear D gene. The CDR3 loop spans 15 amino acids. V was pared by 1 base and J by 0 bases, with 4 bases between. CDR1 and CDR2 (germline): MNHNS, SASEGT.

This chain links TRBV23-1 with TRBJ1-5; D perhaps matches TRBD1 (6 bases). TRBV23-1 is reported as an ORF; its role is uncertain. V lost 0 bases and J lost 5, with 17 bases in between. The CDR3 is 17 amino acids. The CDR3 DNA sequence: TGCGCCAGCAGTCAATCTGTCCCAGGGGAGAAGTATCAGCCCCAGCATTTT. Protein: CASSQSVPGEKYQPQHF.

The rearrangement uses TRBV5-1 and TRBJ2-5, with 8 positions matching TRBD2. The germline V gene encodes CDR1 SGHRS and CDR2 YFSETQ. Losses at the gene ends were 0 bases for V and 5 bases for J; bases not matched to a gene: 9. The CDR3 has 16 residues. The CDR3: CASSLASGGLRETQYF. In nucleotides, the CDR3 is TGCGCCAGCAGCTTGGCCAGCGGGGGCCTGAGGGAGACCCAGTACTTC.

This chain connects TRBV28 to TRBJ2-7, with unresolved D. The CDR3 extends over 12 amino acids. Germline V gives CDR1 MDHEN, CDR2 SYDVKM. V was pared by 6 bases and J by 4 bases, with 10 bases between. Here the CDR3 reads CASRQGAYEQYF. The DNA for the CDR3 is TGTGCCAGCAGACAAGGAGCTTACGAGCAGTACTTC.

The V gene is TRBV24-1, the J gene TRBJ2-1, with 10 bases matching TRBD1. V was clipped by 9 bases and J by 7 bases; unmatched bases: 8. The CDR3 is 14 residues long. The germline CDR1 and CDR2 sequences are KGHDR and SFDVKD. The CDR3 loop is CATGRTGGRNEQFF. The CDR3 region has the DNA TGTGCCACCGGGAGGACAGGGGGGCGTAATGAGCAGTTCTTC.

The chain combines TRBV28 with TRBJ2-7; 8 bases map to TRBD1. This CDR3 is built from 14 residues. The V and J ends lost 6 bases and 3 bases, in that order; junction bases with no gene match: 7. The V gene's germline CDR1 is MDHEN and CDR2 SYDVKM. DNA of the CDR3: TGTGCCAGCAGCTTGGGACAGGCTATCTACGAGCAGTACTTC. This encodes CASSLGQAIYEQYF.

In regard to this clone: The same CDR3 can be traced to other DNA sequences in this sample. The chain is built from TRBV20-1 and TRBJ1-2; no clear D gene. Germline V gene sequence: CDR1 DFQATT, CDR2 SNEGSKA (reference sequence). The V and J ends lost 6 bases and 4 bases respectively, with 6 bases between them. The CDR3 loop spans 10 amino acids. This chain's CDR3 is CSAPSYGYTF. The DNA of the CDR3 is TGCAGTGCACCGAGCTATGGCTACACCTTC.

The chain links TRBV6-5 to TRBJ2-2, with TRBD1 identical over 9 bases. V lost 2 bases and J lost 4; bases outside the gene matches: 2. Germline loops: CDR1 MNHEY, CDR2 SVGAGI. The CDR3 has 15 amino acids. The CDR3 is CASSYDRGVTGELFF. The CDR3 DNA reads TGTGCCAGCAGTTACGACAGGGGGGTCACCGGGGAGCTGTTTTTT.

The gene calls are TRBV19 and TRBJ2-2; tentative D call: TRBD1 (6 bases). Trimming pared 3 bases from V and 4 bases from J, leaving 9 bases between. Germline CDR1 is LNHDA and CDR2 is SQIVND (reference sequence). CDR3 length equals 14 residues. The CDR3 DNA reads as TGTGCCAGTAGTATGGCACAGGGCACCGGGGAGCTGTTTTTT. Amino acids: CASSMAQGTGELFF. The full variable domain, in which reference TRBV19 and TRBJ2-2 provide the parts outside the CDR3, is DGGITQSPKYLFRKEGQNVTLSCEQNLNHDAMYWYRQDPGQGLRLIYYSQIVNDFQKGDIAEGYSVSREKKESFPLTVTSAQKNPTAFYLCASSMAQGTGELFFGEGSRLTVL.

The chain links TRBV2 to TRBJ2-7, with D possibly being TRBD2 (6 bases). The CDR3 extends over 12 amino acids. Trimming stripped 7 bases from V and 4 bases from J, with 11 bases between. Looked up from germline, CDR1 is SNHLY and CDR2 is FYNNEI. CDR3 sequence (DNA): TGTGCCAGCACCGGGGAGGCGTACGAGCAGTACTTC. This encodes CASTGEAYEQYF.

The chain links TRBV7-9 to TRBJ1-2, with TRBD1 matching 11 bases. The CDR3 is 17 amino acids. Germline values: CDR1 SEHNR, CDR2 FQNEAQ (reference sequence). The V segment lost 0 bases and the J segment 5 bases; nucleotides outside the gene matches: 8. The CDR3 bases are TGTGCCAGCAGCTTAGCCGGGACAGGGGGACCTGATTATGGCTACACCTTC. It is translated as CASSLAGTGGPDYGYTF.